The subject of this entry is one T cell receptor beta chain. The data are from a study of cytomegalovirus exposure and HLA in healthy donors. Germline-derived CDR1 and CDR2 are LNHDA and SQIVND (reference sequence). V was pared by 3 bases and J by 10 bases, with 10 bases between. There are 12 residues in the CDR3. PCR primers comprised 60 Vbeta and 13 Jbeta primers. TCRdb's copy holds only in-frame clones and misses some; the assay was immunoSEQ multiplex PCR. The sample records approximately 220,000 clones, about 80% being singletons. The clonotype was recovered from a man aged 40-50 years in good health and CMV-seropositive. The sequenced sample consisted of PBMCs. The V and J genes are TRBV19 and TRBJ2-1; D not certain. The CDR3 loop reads CASSIGPREQFF. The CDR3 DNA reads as TGTGCCAGTAGTATTGGGCCCAGGGAGCAGTTCTTC. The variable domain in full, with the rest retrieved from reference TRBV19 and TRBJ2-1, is DGGITQSPKYLFRKEGQNVTLSCEQNLNHDAMYWYRQDPGQGLRLIYYSQIVNDFQKGDIAEGYSVSREKKESFPLTVTSAQKNPTAFYLCASSIGPREQFFGPGTRLTVL.